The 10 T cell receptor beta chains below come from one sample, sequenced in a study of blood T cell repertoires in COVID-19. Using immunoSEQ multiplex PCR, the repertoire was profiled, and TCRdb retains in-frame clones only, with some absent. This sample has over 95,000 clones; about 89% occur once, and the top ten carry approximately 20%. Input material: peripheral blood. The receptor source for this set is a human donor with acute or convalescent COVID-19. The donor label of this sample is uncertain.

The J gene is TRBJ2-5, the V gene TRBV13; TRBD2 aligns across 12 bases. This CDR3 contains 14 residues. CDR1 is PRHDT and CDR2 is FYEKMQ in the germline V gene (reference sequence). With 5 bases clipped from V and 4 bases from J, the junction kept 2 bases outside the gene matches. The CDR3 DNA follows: TGTGCCAGCAGCCTGGGACTAGCGGGAGAGACCCAGTACTTC. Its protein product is CASSLGLAGETQYF.

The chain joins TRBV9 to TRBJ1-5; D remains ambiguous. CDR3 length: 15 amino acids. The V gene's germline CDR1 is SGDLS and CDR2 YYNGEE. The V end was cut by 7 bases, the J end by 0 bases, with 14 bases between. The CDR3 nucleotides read TGTGCCAGCGTCGTCGGACTCCATAGCAATCAGCCCCAGCATTTT. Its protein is CASVVGLHSNQPQHF.

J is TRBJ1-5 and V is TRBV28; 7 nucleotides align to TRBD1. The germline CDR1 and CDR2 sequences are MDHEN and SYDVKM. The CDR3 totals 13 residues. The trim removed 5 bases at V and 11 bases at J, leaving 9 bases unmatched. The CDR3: CASSPMGQLSQHF. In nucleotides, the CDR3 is TGTGCCAGCAGTCCCATGGGACAGCTATCCCAGCATTTT.

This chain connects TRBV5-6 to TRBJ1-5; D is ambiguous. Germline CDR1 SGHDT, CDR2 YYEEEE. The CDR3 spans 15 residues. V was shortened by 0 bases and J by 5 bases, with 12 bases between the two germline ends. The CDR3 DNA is TGTGCCAGCAGCTTGGCCATTACGGGGTATCAGCCCCAGCATTTT. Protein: CASSLAITGYQPQHF.

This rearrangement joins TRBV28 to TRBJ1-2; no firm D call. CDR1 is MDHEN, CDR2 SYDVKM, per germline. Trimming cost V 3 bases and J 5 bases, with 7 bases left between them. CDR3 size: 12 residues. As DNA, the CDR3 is TGTGCCAGCAGTTTTCCAGTGTATGGCTACACCTTC. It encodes CASSFPVYGYTF.

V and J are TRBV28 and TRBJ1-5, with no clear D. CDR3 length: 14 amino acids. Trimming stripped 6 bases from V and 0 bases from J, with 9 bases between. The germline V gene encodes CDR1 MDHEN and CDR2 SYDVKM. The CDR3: CASSRLGSNQPQHF. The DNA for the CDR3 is TGTGCCAGCAGCCGACTGGGTAGCAATCAGCCCCAGCATTTT.

This chain's CDR3 is CASSPAGGNEQFF. The DNA for the CDR3 is TGTGCCAGCAGCCCAGCGGGAGGGAATGAGCAGTTCTTC. The genes are TRBV11-2 and TRBJ2-1; TRBD2 agrees at 10 bases. J was trimmed by 7 bases and V by 5 bases; bases with no gene match: 2. Germline V gives CDR1 SGHAT, CDR2 FQNNGV. CDR3 length equals 13 residues.

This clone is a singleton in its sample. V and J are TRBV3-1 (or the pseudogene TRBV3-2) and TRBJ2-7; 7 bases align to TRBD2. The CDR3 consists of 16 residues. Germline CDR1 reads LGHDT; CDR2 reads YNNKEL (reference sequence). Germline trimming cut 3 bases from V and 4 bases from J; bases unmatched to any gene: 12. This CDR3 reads CASSHQSGTKQYEQYF. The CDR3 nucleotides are TGTGCCAGCAGCCACCAATCCGGGACTAAACAGTACGAGCAGTACTTC.

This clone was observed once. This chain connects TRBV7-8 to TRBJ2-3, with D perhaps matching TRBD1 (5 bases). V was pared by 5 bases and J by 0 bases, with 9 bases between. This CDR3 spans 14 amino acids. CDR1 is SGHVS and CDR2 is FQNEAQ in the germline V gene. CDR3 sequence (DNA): TGTGCCAGCAGCCAGACAGAAAGCACAGATACGCAGTATTTT. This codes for CASSQTESTDTQYF.

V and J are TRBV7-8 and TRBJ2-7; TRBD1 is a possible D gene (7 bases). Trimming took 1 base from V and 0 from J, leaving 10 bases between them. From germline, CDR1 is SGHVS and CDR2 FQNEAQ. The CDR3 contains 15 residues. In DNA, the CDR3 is TGTGCCAGCAGCTTAGGGGGGGACAGCTCCTACGAGCAGTACTTC. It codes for CASSLGGDSSYEQYF.